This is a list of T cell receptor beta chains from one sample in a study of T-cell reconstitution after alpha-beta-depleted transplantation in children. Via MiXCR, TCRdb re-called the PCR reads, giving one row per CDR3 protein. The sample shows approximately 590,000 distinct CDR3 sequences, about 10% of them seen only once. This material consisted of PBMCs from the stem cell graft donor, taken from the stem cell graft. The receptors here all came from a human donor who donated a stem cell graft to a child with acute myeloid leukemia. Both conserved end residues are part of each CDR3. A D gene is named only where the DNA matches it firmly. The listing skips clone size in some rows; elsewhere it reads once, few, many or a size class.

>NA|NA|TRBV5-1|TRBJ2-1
TGCGCCAGCAGCCCACTTGTCGGAGGGGGCAGCGAGCAGTTCTTC
CASSPLVGGGSEQFF
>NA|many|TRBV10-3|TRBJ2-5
TGTGCCATCAGTGAGTCCGGAGAGACCCAGTACTTC
CAISESGETQYF
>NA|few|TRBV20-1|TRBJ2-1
TGCAGTGCTAGAGCGAGAGCCAGGGTTGAGCAGTTCTTC
CSARARARVEQFF
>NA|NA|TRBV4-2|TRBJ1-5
TGTGCCAGCAGCCCAGGGCTCAATAGCAATCAGCCCCAGCATTTT
CASSPGLNSNQPQHF
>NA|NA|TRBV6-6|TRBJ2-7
TGTGCCAGCAGCACAATTGTTAGCTACGAGCAGTACTTC
CASSTIVSYEQYF
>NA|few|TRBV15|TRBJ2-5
TGTGCCACCAGCAGATCGCTCAGCCCGGCGGGAGAGACCCAGTACTTC
CATSRSLSPAGETQYF
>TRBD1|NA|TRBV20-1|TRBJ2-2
TGCAGTGCTACCCGACAGGGGGAGACCGGGGAGCTGTTTTTT
CSATRQGETGELFF
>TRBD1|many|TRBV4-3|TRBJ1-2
TGCGCCAGCAGCCAAGATACCTCATGGACAGGGGGAATCTATGGCTACACCTTC
CASSQDTSWTGGIYGYTF
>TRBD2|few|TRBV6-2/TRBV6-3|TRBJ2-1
TGTGCCAGCACCCCGGTGACTAGCGGGTACTACAATGAGCAGTTCTTC
CASTPVTSGYYNEQFF
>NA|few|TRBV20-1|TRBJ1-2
TGCAGTGCCCGCCCGGCGGACAGCAAAAGTACCTATGGCTACACCTTC
CSARPADSKSTYGYTF
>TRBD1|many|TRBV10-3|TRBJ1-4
TGTGCCACAGCCCCGGGACAGGGGCGTCAGGGAGAAAAACTGTTTTTT
CATAPGQGRQGEKLFF
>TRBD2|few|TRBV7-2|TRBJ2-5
TGTGCCAGCAGCTTAGTCGCGGGGGGGACTCAAGAGACCCAGTACTTC
CASSLVAGGTQETQYF
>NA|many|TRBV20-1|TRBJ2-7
TGCAGTGCTAGAGATTACAAATCCTTAGGCGAGCAGTACTTC
CSARDYKSLGEQYF
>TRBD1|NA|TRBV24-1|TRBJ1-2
TGTGGCACCAGTTATGCGGGACAGGGAAGGAGCTATGGCTACACCTTC
CGTSYAGQGRSYGYTF
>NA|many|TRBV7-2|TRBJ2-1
TGTGCCAGCAGCCTTCCTCCCTACAATGAGCAGTTCTTC
CASSLPPYNEQFF
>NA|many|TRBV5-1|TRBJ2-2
TGCGCCAGCAGCTTCTTTTTACAGGGCCCGAACACCGGGGAGCTGTTTTTT
CASSFFLQGPNTGELFF
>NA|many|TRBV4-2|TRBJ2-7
TGTGCCAGCAGCCAAGGGTCCCGCGGCCCTTACGAGCAGTACTTC
CASSQGSRGPYEQYF
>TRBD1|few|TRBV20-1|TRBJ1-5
TGCAGTGCTAGGGCCAGACAGGGTGGCAATCAGCCCCAGCATTTT
CSARARQGGNQPQHF
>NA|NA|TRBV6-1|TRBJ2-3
TGTGCCAGCAGTGGCCGGGGGAGCAGCACAGATACGCAGTATTTT
CASSGRGSSTDTQYF
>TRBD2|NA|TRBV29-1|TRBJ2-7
TGCAGCGCCCGGCGGGAGAATCTCCACGAGCAGTACTTC
CSARRENLHEQYF
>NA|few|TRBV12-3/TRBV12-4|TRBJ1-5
TGTGCCAGCAGTTCTGCCTCGGACGGAAGCAATCAGCCCCAGCATTTT
CASSSASDGSNQPQHF
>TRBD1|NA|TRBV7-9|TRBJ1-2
TGTGCCAGCAGCTTAGCGGGGGCAGGGGGAAACTACACCTTC
CASSLAGAGGNYTF
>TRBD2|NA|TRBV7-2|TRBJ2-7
TGTGCCAGCAGCTGGAAGACTAGCGGGTATGGGGAGCAGTACTTC
CASSWKTSGYGEQYF
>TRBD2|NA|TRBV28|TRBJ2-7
TGTGCCAGCCGGACTAGCGGAGCCGTCGGCGAGCAGTACTTC
CASRTSGAVGEQYF
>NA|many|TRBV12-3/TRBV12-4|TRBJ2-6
TGTGCCAGCAAATCACGGGGCTCTGGGGCCAACGTCCTGACTTTC
CASKSRGSGANVLTF
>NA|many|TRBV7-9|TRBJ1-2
TGTGCCAGCAGGTGGGGGGACACTAACTATGGCTACACCTTC
CASRWGDTNYGYTF
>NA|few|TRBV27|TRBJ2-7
TGTGCCAGCACGTGGCAGGAGCTCCTGGTGGCCGAGCAGTACTTC
CASTWQELLVAEQYF
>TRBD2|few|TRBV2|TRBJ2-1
TGTGCCAGCCTTAGACTAGCGGGGAACAATGAGCAGTTCTTC
CASLRLAGNNEQFF
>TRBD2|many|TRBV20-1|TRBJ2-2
TGCAGTGCTCCCCGGACTAGCGGATACACCGGGGAGCTGTTTTTT
CSAPRTSGYTGELFF
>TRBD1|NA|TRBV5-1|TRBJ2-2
TGCGCCAGCGCCTCCCCAGGGACAGGAAACACCGGGGAGCTGTTTTTT
CASASPGTGNTGELFF
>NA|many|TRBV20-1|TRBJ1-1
TGCAGTGCCCCGCAAAGGTGGGGAAGTACTGAAGCTTTCTTT
CSAPQRWGSTEAFF
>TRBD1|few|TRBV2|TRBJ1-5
TGTGCCAGCAGTGTTACAGGGGGCCATCAGCCCCAGCATTTT
CASSVTGGHQPQHF
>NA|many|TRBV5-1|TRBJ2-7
TGCGCCAGCAGCGAGGGTTGGGCCTACGAGCAGTACTTC
CASSEGWAYEQYF